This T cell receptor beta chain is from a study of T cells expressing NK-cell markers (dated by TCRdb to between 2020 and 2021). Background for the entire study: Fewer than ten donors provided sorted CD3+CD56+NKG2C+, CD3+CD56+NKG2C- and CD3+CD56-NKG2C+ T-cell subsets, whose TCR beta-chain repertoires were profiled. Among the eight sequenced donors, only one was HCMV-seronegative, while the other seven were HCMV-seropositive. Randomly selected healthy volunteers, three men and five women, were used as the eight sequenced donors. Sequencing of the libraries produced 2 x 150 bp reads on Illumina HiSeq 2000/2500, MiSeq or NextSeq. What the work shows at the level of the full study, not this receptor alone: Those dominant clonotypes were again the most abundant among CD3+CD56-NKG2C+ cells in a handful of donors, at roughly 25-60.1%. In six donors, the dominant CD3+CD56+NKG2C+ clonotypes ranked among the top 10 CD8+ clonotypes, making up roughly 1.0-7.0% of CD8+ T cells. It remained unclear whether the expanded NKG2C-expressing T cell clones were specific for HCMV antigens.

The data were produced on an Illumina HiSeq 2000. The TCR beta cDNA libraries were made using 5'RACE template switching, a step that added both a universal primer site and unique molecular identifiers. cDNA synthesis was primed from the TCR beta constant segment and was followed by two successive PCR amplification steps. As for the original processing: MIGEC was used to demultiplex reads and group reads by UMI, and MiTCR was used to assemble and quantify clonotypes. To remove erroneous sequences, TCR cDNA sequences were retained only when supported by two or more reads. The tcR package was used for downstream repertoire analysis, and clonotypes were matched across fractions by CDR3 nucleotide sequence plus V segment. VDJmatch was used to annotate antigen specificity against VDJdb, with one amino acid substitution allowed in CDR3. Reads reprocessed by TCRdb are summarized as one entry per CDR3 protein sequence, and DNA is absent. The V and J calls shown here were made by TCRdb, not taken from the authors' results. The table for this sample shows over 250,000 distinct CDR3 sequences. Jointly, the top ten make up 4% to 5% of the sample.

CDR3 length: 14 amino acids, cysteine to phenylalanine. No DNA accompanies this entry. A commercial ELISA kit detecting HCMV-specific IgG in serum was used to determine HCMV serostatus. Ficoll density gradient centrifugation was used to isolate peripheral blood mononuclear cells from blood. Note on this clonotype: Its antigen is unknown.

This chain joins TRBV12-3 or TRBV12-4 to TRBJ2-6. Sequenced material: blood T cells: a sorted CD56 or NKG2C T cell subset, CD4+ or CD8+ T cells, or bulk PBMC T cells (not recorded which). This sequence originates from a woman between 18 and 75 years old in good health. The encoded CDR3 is CASSLYSGANVLTF.